This T cell receptor (beta chain) emerged from a study of T-cell reconstitution after alpha-beta-depleted transplantation in children. CDR1 MGHRA and CDR2 YSYEKL come from the germline V gene. The V and J ends lost 0 bases and 4 bases respectively, with 15 bases between them. The length of the CDR3 is 16 residues. Study-wide points: In some patients, recipient T cells and intrathymic progenitors surviving conditioning explained high day-60 diversity. Several hundred graft clones that had expanded were reportedly the source of alpha-beta T cells about two months after transplant. A year had passed since transplant, and T-cell counts and diversity by then came mostly from newly produced T cells.

A note on this clonotype: The antigen is undetermined.

Preparation of the TCRbeta library involved a method that used unique molecular identifiers. TCRdb used MiXCR to reprocess the PCR reads, holding one entry per CDR3 protein. The table lists approximately 980,000 distinct CDR3 sequences, around 30% of them singletons. The clonotype comes from a boy younger than two who had a stem cell transplant for SCID, so the T cells may come from the graft donor. The V gene is TRBV4-1, the J gene TRBJ2-5; D uncertain. The specimen comprised PBMCs, mostly from graft donor cells, sampled 360 days after TCRalphabeta/CD19-depleted stem cell transplant. CDR3 DNA sequence: TGCGCCAGCAGCCAAGAGAAGATATGGGATGGAGAGACCCAGTACTTC. It codes for CASSQEKIWDGETQYF.